Following are 15 T cell receptor beta chains from one sample sequenced in a study of CD8+ T cells in alopecia areata. The treatment was: oral pan-JAK inhibitor, 5-10 mg twice daily. The sequencing template was cDNA reverse transcribed from extracted RNA. The protocol was immunoSEQ multiplex PCR, while the TCRdb copy is restricted to in-frame clones and leaves out a portion. The table has around 100,000 clones, 50% to 75% seen once. Material: CD8+ T cells sorted from blood, obtained at week 24, from a patient treated with tofacitinib. These receptors were taken from a human donor with alopecia areata.

The chain links TRBV6-6 to TRBJ2-7; D is uncertain. The CDR3 extends over 13 amino acids. CDR1 MNHNY and CDR2 SVGAGI come from the germline V gene (reference sequence). With 0 bases removed from V and 4 bases from J, the gap between germline ends came to 7 bases. CDR3 amino acids: CASSYSLDYEQYF. The CDR3 coding sequence is TGTGCCAGCAGTTACTCGCTCGATTACGAGCAGTACTTC.

The CDR3 DNA sequence: TGTGCCAGCAGTTTAGCAGGGAGTAAAGGCTACACCTTC. Residues: CASSLAGSKGYTF. The chain joins TRBV27 to TRBJ1-2; tentatively, D is TRBD1 (5 bases). The germline V and J ends were trimmed by 2 bases and 8 bases, with 12 bases remaining between them. The length of the CDR3 is 13 residues. The V gene's germline CDR1 is MNHEY and CDR2 SMNVEV (reference sequence).

This chain joins TRBV2 and TRBJ2-5, with D uncertain. The V and J ends lost 4 bases and 5 bases respectively, with 11 bases between them. Germline CDR1 is SNHLY and CDR2 is FYNNEI. This CDR3 has 13 residues. CDR3 region: CASSGDSGETQYF. The CDR3 coding sequence is TGTGCCAGCAGTGGGGATTCTGGGGAGACCCAGTACTTC.

This chain uses TRBV5-4 with TRBJ2-5, with 8 bases fitting TRBD2. After removal of 5 bases from V and 2 bases from J, the junction contained 8 bases not matched to a gene. Looked up from germline, CDR1 is SGHNT and CDR2 is YYREEE (reference sequence). This CDR3 has 15 residues. The CDR3 loop reads CASRKAGVGQETQYF. Written as DNA, the CDR3 is TGTGCCAGCAGGAAAGCGGGGGTCGGGCAAGAGACCCAGTACTTC.

This chain uses TRBV7-9 with TRBJ2-7, with D unresolved. The germline V gene encodes CDR1 SEHNR and CDR2 FQNEAQ (reference sequence). The CDR3 runs to 14 residues. The V and J ends lost 4 bases and 0 bases respectively, with 10 bases between them. The CDR3 here is CASSSHQTSYEQYF. In nucleotides, the CDR3 is TGTGCCAGCAGCTCTCACCAAACCTCCTACGAGCAGTACTTC.

The chain employs TRBV7-2 and TRBJ2-3; tentatively, D is TRBD2 (5 bases). This CDR3 is built from 19 residues. V shed 5 bases and J shed 5 bases, with 29 bases lying between them. CDR1 and CDR2 (germline): SGHTA, FQGNSA. DNA of the CDR3: TGTGCCAGCAGCCCACCCATGAATCCTATCGGAATAGGAGGAGATACGCAGTATTTT. Translated: CASSPPMNPIGIGGDTQYF.

The V gene is TRBV5-4, the J gene TRBJ1-1; 9 bases line up with TRBD1. The CDR3 sequence is 15 residues long. The V gene's germline CDR1 is SGHNT and CDR2 YYREEE (reference sequence). The junction had 8 bases not matched to a gene; V was cut back by 4 bases and J by 4 bases. CDR3 DNA sequence: TGTGCCAGCAGCGACGGACAGGGGCTACGCACTGAAGCTTTCTTT. Translation gives CASSDGQGLRTEAFF.

The chain recombines TRBV5-1 with TRBJ2-2, with D possibly matching TRBD2 (6 bases). CDR1 SGHRS and CDR2 YFSETQ come from the germline V gene. The CDR3 totals 17 residues. The germline V and J ends were trimmed by 4 bases and 4 bases, with 20 bases remaining between them. The DNA of the CDR3 is TGCGCCAGCAGCCGTCACGCAGGGAGGATCGGCACCGGGGAGCTGTTTTTT. Protein sequence: CASSRHAGRIGTGELFF. Variable domain in full (rest from reference TRBV5-1 and TRBJ2-2): KAGVTQTPRYLIKTRGQQVTLSCSPISGHRSVSWYQQTPGQGLQFLFEYFSETQRNKGNFPGRFSGRQFSNSRSEMNVSTLELGDSALYLCASSRHAGRIGTGELFFGEGSRLTVL.

CDR3 in amino acids: CSVEIGGGAYNEQFF. The CDR3, as DNA: TGCAGCGTTGAAATTGGCGGGGGAGCTTACAATGAGCAGTTCTTC. This rearrangement joins TRBV29-1 to TRBJ2-1; 7 nucleotides align to TRBD2. V shed 2 bases and J 4 bases; nucleotides not matched to a gene: 8. The CDR3 has 15 residues. The germline gives CDR1 SQVTM, CDR2 ANQGSEA.

The chain carries TRBV30 and TRBJ1-2, with 7 positions matching TRBD1. Per the germline V gene, CDR1 is GTSNPN and CDR2 is SVGIG (reference sequence). This CDR3 has 13 residues. V gave up 5 bases and J gave up 3 bases; unmatched junction bases: 6. This CDR3 reads CAWDPGTDYGYTF. In DNA form, the CDR3 reads TGTGCCTGGGACCCCGGGACAGACTATGGCTACACCTTC.

The chain uses TRBV2 and TRBJ2-7; TRBD1 aligns across 11 bases. V shed 8 bases and J 1 base; nucleotides not matched to a gene: 1. The germline V gene encodes CDR1 SNHLY and CDR2 FYNNEI. CDR3 length equals 13 residues. The CDR3 DNA is TGTGCCAGCTGGGACAGGGGGTCCTACGAGCAGTACTTC. This gives the protein CASWDRGSYEQYF.

The chain is built from TRBV7-8 and TRBJ1-3; D is possibly TRBD1 (6 bases). V lost 5 bases, J lost 2 bases, and 16 bases lay in between. Per germline, CDR1 SGHVS and CDR2 FQNEAQ. The CDR3 sequence is 16 residues long. CDR3 bases: TGTGCCAGCAGCCCCACGAGCGGGACAACTGGAAACACCATATATTTT. Translated: CASSPTSGTTGNTIYF.

This clone has a handful of counts. The chain joins TRBV5-1 to TRBJ2-3; 7 bases fit TRBD1. CDR3 length: 17 amino acids. The junction had 12 bases not matched to a gene; V was cut back by 4 bases and J by 1 base. Germline CDR1 is SGHRS and CDR2 is YFSETQ. CDR3 protein: CASSPDETGPRTDTQYF. As DNA, the CDR3 is TGCGCCAGCAGCCCAGATGAGACAGGGCCCCGCACAGATACGCAGTATTTT.

For this clone: At the DNA level, this CDR3 is encoded by other sequences in the same sample as well. The genes are TRBV9 and TRBJ1-6; TRBD1 matches at 7 bases. This CDR3 spans 15 amino acids. Germline V gene lookup returns CDR1 SGDLS and CDR2 YYNGEE. The trim removed 0 bases at V and 9 bases at J, leaving 6 bases unmatched. The CDR3, as DNA: TGTGCCAGCAGCGTAGCGACAGGGAGTGGTTCACCCCTCCACTTT. This translates into CASSVATGSGSPLHF.

This chain uses TRBV30 with TRBJ2-2; D call uncertain. The germline V gene encodes CDR1 GTSNPN and CDR2 SVGIG (reference sequence). V gave up 0 bases and J gave up 0 bases, with 11 bases separating them. The CDR3 spans 16 residues. The CDR3 DNA reads as TGTGCCTGGAGTGTACACCCAGGAGCGAACACCGGGGAGCTGTTTTTT. Protein product: CAWSVHPGANTGELFF.